The 2 T cell receptor beta chains listed next were all sequenced from one sample in a study of blood T cell repertoires in COVID-19. Produced via immunoSEQ multiplex PCR; TCRdb's table is partial and in-frame only. The sample consists of about 280,000 clones, approximately 90% of them appearing once. The material sequenced was peripheral blood. These receptor sequences come from a woman aged 45 to 65 who had recovered from COVID-19.

This clone turned up a few times. J is TRBJ2-3 and V is TRBV7-9; tentatively, D is TRBD2 (6 bases). Germline lookup yields CDR1 SEHNR and CDR2 FQNEAQ (reference sequence). Trimming took off 4 bases at V and 1 base at J, with 12 bases between the two ends. CDR3 length equals 15 residues. CDR3 in DNA: TGTGCCAGCAGCTCCACGGCGGGGCGCACAGATACGCAGTATTTT. This sequence encodes CASSSTAGRTDTQYF.

The CDR3 DNA reads TGTGCCAGCAGCCAAGAGAGAAGTTTTGGAGCTTTCTTT. Translated: CASSQERSFGAFF. The chain links TRBV3-1 (or the pseudogene TRBV3-2) to TRBJ1-1; D call uncertain. Germline values: CDR1 LGHDT, CDR2 YNNKEL (reference sequence). The CDR3 has 13 residues. The V and J ends lost 0 bases and 10 bases respectively, with 12 bases between them.